The entry below describes one T cell receptor beta chain. This CDR3 contains 17 residues. The source of the sample is a study of cytomegalovirus exposure and HLA in healthy donors. 60 Vbeta and 13 Jbeta primers were used in PCR. Original handling: A later analysis tallied 80 million to 100 million unique TCR beta chains, approximately 10 million of them shared. Only in-frame clones appear in the TCRdb table, and some are missing; sequencing was by immunoSEQ multiplex PCR. V and J calls and clone size come straight from that table; D and trimming were deduced from the DNA. The table includes 85,000 to 100,000 clones, just under 80% detected once.

The chain uses TRBV21-1 and TRBJ1-2; TRBD1 is taken as the D call from the table, unchecked against the DNA. TRBV21-1 is tagged as a pseudogene. This receptor was taken from a woman aged 40 to 50 in good health and CMV-seropositive. Sequencing was carried out using PBMCs. The CDR3 here is CASSTAPRDTVNYGYTF. As DNA, the CDR3 is TGTGCCAGCAGCACCGCCCCCCGGGACACGGTAAACTATGGCTACACCTTC.